The clone carrying this TCR beta chain was found a few times. This specimen comes from a study of identical twins. TCRdb re-called the 5' RACE reads through MiXCR, storing one row per CDR3 protein. The data contain around 500,000 distinct CDR3 sequences, 14% of them singletons. Trimming shortened V by 7 bases and J by 9 bases, and 13 bases separated the two germline ends. The CDR3 length is 11 residues. In germline, CDR1 is MNHEY, CDR2 SVGAGI. This sample also belongs to another study, concerning yellow fever vaccine responses in identical twins.

This rearrangement joins TRBV6-5 to TRBJ2-7, with a tentative D call TRBD1 (5 bases). The sequence came from a woman aged 18-29 years in good health. Material for sequencing was CD4+ T cells sorted from blood. The CDR3 nucleotides read TGTGCCAGCAAAACTCTGGGGCGGCAGTACTTC. Its translation: CASKTLGRQYF.